This TCR beta chain was recorded in a study of cytomegalovirus exposure and HLA in healthy donors. General study findings and limits: DRB1 had the most TCR associations and HLA-C the fewest, a later analysis found, with rates varying by HLA locus. Cytomegalovirus association was assigned to around 150 TCR beta chains. Data from an earlier analysis indicated that most TCR beta V segments were productive either about 87% or about 30% of the time. Later analysis found that TCR beta chains associated with HLA were more clonally expanded than other, equally common chains.

V was pared by 5 bases and J by 2 bases, with 5 bases of the junction left unmatched. CDR3 length equals 15 residues. Germline V gene sequence: CDR1 SNHLY, CDR2 FYNNEI. On this clone itself: Antigen: not known.

60 Vbeta and 13 Jbeta primers were used in PCR. Profiled with immunoSEQ multiplex PCR; TCRdb holds only in-frame clones, not every one. The data contain 250,000 to 350,000 clones, around 80% of them singletons. The sequencing sample was made of PBMCs. This rearrangement joins TRBV2 to TRBJ1-2; 10 nucleotides align to TRBD1. The sequence came from a girl aged 2 to 9 in good health and CMV-seronegative. The CDR3 DNA is TGTGCCAGCAGTCCGACAGGGGGCGTCAACTATGGCTACACCTTC. Protein sequence: CASSPTGGVNYGYTF.